This TCR beta chain was identified in a study of Ad26.COV2.S vaccination and SARS-CoV-2 variants. Study at large: Administration of Ad26.COV2.S was intramuscular, either once or twice 56 days apart.

Some clones are missing from TCRdb's copy, which holds only in-frame ones; the method was immunoSEQ multiplex PCR. Among some 410,000 clones, roughly 90% were seen once, and the ten largest hold over 1.5%. Note on this clone: Its target is unknown. Other DNA sequences in this sample translate to the same CDR3.

Points from the study as a whole: Placebo recipients and vaccine recipients were similar in non-spike TCR breadth. Placebo recipients had lower spike-specific TCR breadth than vaccine recipients. Following vaccination, spike-specific CD8+ and CD4+ T cell responses reportedly exhibited substantial breadth.

Treatment: around 19 received Ad26.COV2.S at low or high dose, single or two shots; about five received placebo; per-sample allocation not given. Sample collection was performed on day 63 after the first vaccine or placebo injection. The source material was peripheral blood, sampled in a trial of Ad26.COV2.S vaccine versus placebo. This receptor was taken from a person between 18 and 65 years old who received the Ad26.COV2.S COVID-19 vaccine or a placebo.

This CDR3 is CASSYRDRVNEQFF. Written as DNA, the CDR3 is TGTGCCAGCAGCTACCGGGACAGGGTTAATGAGCAGTTCTTC. The chain is built from TRBV11-2 and TRBJ2-1, with 9 bases identical to TRBD1. The length of the CDR3 is 14 residues. Germline V CDR1 and CDR2: SGHAT, FQNNGV. V dropped 4 bases and J dropped 7; count of bases not matched to a gene: 5.